A single sample is the source of the 15 T cell receptor beta chains below, sequenced in a study of OX40 agonist ivuxolimab in advanced cancers. Assay: immunoSEQ multiplex PCR; the TCRdb copy retains only in-frame clones and omits some. Here the sample spans some 70,000 clones, 88% being singletons. Sequencing used CD4+ or CD8+ T cells sorted from blood, obtained in a trial of the OX40 agonist ivuxolimab. The receptors shown here come from an adult with an advanced solid tumor such as melanoma, head and neck, liver or kidney cancer.

J is TRBJ1-2 and V is TRBV5-1, with D hard to call. V shed 3 bases and J shed 0 bases, with 6 bases lying between them. CDR3 length equals 13 residues. Germline assignment: CDR1 SGHRS and CDR2 YFSETQ. The CDR3 DNA reads TGCGCCAGCAGCTCAAGTACTAACTATGGCTACACCTTC. Protein product: CASSSSTNYGYTF.

This sequence joins TRBV28 and TRBJ2-3; perhaps TRBD2 as D (7 bases). The CDR3 spans 16 residues. V lost 4 bases, J lost 0 bases, and 14 bases lay in between. The germline gives CDR1 MDHEN, CDR2 SYDVKM. CDR3 sequence: CASSSFRGGSTDTQYF. Here the CDR3 DNA reads TGTGCCAGCAGTTCCTTCAGGGGAGGGAGCACAGATACGCAGTATTTT.

The chain links TRBV4-2 to TRBJ1-2, with D possibly matching TRBD1 (6 bases). The CDR3 spans 14 residues. Germline V CDR1 and CDR2: LGHNA, YNFKEQ. The ends were cut back, 4 bases at V and 7 bases at J, with 16 bases in the middle. CDR3 DNA sequence: TGTGCCAGCAGCCCCGGGACAACTTTGGGTGGCTACACCTTC. Protein: CASSPGTTLGGYTF.

The V call is TRBV28, the J call TRBJ1-2; 8 nucleotides agree with TRBD1. Germline V gene lookup returns CDR1 MDHEN and CDR2 SYDVKM. The CDR3 is 14 amino acids. Unmatched junction bases numbered 6, after V lost 5 bases and J lost 4 bases. This chain's CDR3 is CASSPTGGPYGYTF. Here the CDR3 DNA reads TGTGCCAGCAGTCCAACAGGGGGACCCTATGGCTACACCTTC.

J is TRBJ1-3 and V is TRBV10-3; no firm D call. V was pared by 0 bases and J by 16 bases, with 13 bases between. The germline V gene encodes CDR1 ENHRY and CDR2 SYGVKD. The CDR3 loop spans 12 amino acids. The chain's CDR3 is CAISESSRTLYF. CDR3 sequence (DNA): TGTGCCATCAGTGAGTCATCGCGAACCTTGTATTTT.

The chain is built from TRBV5-1 and TRBJ2-1, with D possibly being TRBD1 (6 bases). This CDR3 region has 15 residues. V gave up 2 bases and J gave up 0 bases, with 9 bases separating them. The germline CDR1 and CDR2 sequences are SGHRS and YFSETQ. CDR3 loop: CASSLQGSSYNEQFF. The CDR3 coding sequence is TGCGCCAGCAGCTTACAGGGAAGCTCCTACAATGAGCAGTTCTTC.

This clone was detected only once. The rearrangement links TRBV28 to TRBJ2-7; perhaps D is TRBD1 or TRBD2 (5 bases each). This CDR3 is 14 amino acids long. In germline, CDR1 is MDHEN, CDR2 SYDVKM. Trimming took off 6 bases at V and 3 bases at J, with 15 bases between the two ends. In DNA, the CDR3 is TGTGCCAGCAGCTTAGTGGGGGAGAGCTACGAGCAGTACTTC. This translates into CASSLVGESYEQYF.

This clone was observed a single time. The chain has TRBV7-9 and TRBJ1-3; D unresolved. This CDR3 is built from 15 residues. Germline loops: CDR1 SEHNR, CDR2 FQNEAQ (reference sequence). V gave up 1 base and J gave up 0 bases, with 7 bases separating them. The CDR3 coding sequence is TGTGCCAGCAGCTTAGAAATAGCCTCTGGAAACACCATATATTTT. Translating it yields CASSLEIASGNTIYF.

V and J are TRBV4-2 and TRBJ1-4; no firm D call. CDR3 length equals 13 residues. Trimming stripped 4 bases from V and 4 bases from J, with 7 bases between. Looked up from germline, CDR1 is LGHNA and CDR2 is YNFKEQ. The CDR3 here is CASSPQINEKLFF. In DNA, the CDR3 is TGTGCCAGCAGCCCACAAATTAATGAAAAACTGTTTTTT.

The table lists this clone with a count of one. The rearrangement links TRBV2 to TRBJ2-3; 8 nucleotides align to TRBD2. This CDR3 spans 15 amino acids. V lost 2 bases and J lost 4; bases outside the gene matches: 5. Germline assignment: CDR1 SNHLY and CDR2 FYNNEI. CDR3 sequence: CASSERGGAADTQYF. The CDR3 bases are TGTGCCAGCAGTGAACGGGGGGGCGCGGCAGATACGCAGTATTTT.

The chain recombines TRBV4-3 with TRBJ1-1; 9 bases align to TRBD1. The junction had 3 bases not matched to a gene; V was cut back by 2 bases and J by 5 bases. CDR1 and CDR2 (germline): LGHNA, YSLEER. CDR3 length: 14 residues. The CDR3 DNA follows: TGCGCCAGCAGCCAACAAGACAGGGGGACTGAAGCTTTCTTT. Its translation: CASSQQDRGTEAFF.

This clone was recorded a few times. The V gene is TRBV5-1, the J gene TRBJ2-7; 11 bases line up with TRBD2. Germline CDR1 SGHRS, CDR2 YFSETQ. This CDR3 contains 15 residues. V shed 0 bases and J 7 bases; nucleotides not matched to a gene: 6. DNA of the CDR3: TGCGCCAGCAGCTTGGCTACTAGCGGGAGTAAAGAGCAGTACTTC. Translating it yields CASSLATSGSKEQYF.

The chain is built from TRBV11-2 and TRBJ2-1; 9 nucleotides line up with TRBD2. Germline CDR1 is SGHAT and CDR2 is FQNNGV. J gave up 5 bases and V 5 bases, and 10 bases lay outside the gene matches. The CDR3 has 16 amino acids. The DNA of the CDR3 is TGTGCCAGCAGCGTCGCCGGGACTAGCTACAACAATGAGCAGTTCTTC. Its translation is CASSVAGTSYNNEQFF.

The chain is built from TRBV11-2 and TRBJ2-1; no reliable D call. V was clipped by 4 bases and J by 6 bases, with 22 bases between them. Germline CDR1 reads SGHAT; CDR2 reads FQNNGV. The CDR3 is 17 residues long. CDR3 region: CASSSSKNKPPGNEQFF. CDR3 DNA: TGTGCCAGCAGCTCCTCAAAGAATAAACCCCCGGGCAATGAGCAGTTCTTC.

The rearrangement joins TRBV27 to TRBJ2-7; D call uncertain. Per germline, CDR1 MNHEY and CDR2 SMNVEV (reference sequence). The CDR3 covers 15 residues. The germline V and J ends were trimmed by 4 bases and 2 bases, with 15 bases remaining between them. The CDR3 nucleotides are TGTGCCAGCAGTTCTTCCCAAAGGCCGCCCTACGAGCAGTACTTC. This gives the protein CASSSSQRPPYEQYF.